This passage covers 5 T cell receptor beta chains from one sample sequenced in a study of T cells in Graves' hyperthyroidism and ophthalmopathy. TCR beta CDR3 regions were amplified from RNA transcripts. The TCR CDR3 first-round RT-PCR relied on the HTBI primer set. TCRdb re-analysed the multiplex PCR reads in MiXCR, keeping a single row per CDR3 protein. The top ten clones hold roughly 11% of a sample with roughly 380,000 distinct CDR3 sequences, approximately 15% of them seen once. The sequenced sample consisted of blood. Receptors were obtained from a woman in her sixties with Graves' hyperthyroidism.

This chain joins TRBV5-4 and TRBJ2-7; D is possibly TRBD1 (5 bases). The CDR3 extends over 14 amino acids. V was cut by 4 bases and J by 3 bases, with 14 bases left in between. Germline CDR1 SGHNT, CDR2 YYREEE (reference sequence). The CDR3 DNA follows: TGTGCCAGCAGCGCGGACACCATATACTACGAGCAGTACTTC. Translating gives CASSADTIYYEQYF. Supplemented by reference TRBV5-4 and TRBJ2-7, the full variable domain reads ETGVTQSPTHLIKTRGQQVTLRCSSQSGHNTVSWYQQALGQGPQFIFQYYREEENGRGNFPPRFSGLQFPNYSSELNVNALELDDSALYLCASSADTIYYEQYFGPGTRLTVT.

V gene TRBV20-1 combines with J gene TRBJ2-3; the match to TRBD2 covers 8 bases. The V and J ends lost 6 bases and 7 bases, in that order; junction bases with no gene match: 9. Per germline, CDR1 DFQATT and CDR2 SNEGSKA (reference sequence). The CDR3 is 13 amino acids. Written as DNA, the CDR3 is TGCAGTGCCCTCCGGGAGGGCCAGAATACGCAGTATTTT. Amino acid sequence: CSALREGQNTQYF.

The rearrangement links TRBV5-1 to TRBJ2-7, with 9 bases lining up with TRBD2. CDR1 is SGHRS, CDR2 YFSETQ, per germline. J lost 6 bases, V lost 4 bases, and 5 bases had no gene match. The CDR3 contains 13 residues. In DNA form, the CDR3 reads TGCGCCAGCAGCCCGGGACTAGCTGCCGAGCAGTACTTC. This gives the protein CASSPGLAAEQYF.

At least ten counts were recorded for this clonotype. The rearrangement joins TRBV28 to TRBJ2-3; D is undetermined. CDR1 MDHEN and CDR2 SYDVKM come from the germline V gene. Trimming pared 11 bases from V and 5 bases from J, leaving 8 bases between. This CDR3 contains 10 residues. CDR3 residues: CACRGDTQYF. The CDR3 DNA reads TGTGCCTGCCGTGGAGATACGCAGTATTTT. The full variable domain, with the rest looked up from reference TRBV28 and TRBJ2-3, is DVKVTQSSRYLVKRTGEKVFLECVQDMDHENMFWYRQDPGLGLRLIYFSYDVKMKEKGDIPEGYSVSREKKERFSLILESASTNQTSMYLCACRGDTQYFGPGTRLTVL.

As for this clonotype: Possible read error: a much larger clone is one base away. The genes are TRBV12-3 or TRBV12-4 and TRBJ2-3; 9 nucleotides line up with TRBD2. The CDR3 runs to 15 residues. V lost 7 bases and J lost 5; bases outside the gene matches: 10. CDR3 coding DNA: TGTGCCAGCACTCCTTTAGCGGGAGCGGGAGATACGCAGTATTTT. It is translated as CASTPLAGAGDTQYF.